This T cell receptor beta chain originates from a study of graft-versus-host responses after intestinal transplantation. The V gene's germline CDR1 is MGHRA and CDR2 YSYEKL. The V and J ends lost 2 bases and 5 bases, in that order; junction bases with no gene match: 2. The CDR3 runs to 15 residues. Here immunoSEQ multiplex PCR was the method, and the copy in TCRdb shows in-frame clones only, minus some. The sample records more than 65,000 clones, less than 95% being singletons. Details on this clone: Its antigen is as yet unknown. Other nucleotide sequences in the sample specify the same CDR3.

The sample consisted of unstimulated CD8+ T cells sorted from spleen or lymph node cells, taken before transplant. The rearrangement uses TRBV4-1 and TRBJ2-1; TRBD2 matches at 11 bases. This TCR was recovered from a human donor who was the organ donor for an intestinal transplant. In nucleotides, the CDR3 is TGCGCCAGCAGCCAACTAGCGGGGGGTAACAATGAGCAGTTCTTC. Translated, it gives CASSQLAGGNNEQFF.